One and the same sample provided the 25 T cell receptor beta chains below, sequenced in a study of blood T cells in healthy people across ages. It was with a sample-barcoded 5' primer and a J-beta primer mix that a second PCR of roughly 7 to 12 cycles was run. Each CDR3 protein gets one entry after TCRdb re-called the 5' RACE reads with MiXCR. The table records 750,000 to 1,000,000 distinct CDR3 sequences, 25% to 35% of them present only once. These data were also filed under a second study, of T cells of mothers and their children.

Material for sequencing was blood. Receptors were obtained from a woman aged 40 to 50 in good health.

This clonotype was found many times. An end of the junction does not agree with germline; a read error may underlie this. The rearrangement joins TRBV7-9 to TRBJ2-1; D could derive from TRBD1 or TRBD2 (6 bases each). Germline CDR1 SEHNR, CDR2 FQNEAQ (reference sequence). The CDR3 is 13 amino acids. CDR3 protein: CASSRGQYNEQFF. The CDR3 nucleotides are TGCGCCAGCAGCCGGGGGCAATACAATGAGCAGTTCTTC.

This clonotype showed up many times. V is TRBV29-1 and J is TRBJ1-1; D may be TRBD1 (5 bases). CDR1 SQVTM and CDR2 ANQGSEA come from the germline V gene. This CDR3 region has 10 residues. V was clipped by 7 bases and J by 3 bases, with 6 bases between them. The CDR3 reads CSGRDTEAFF. DNA for the CDR3: TGCAGCGGCAGGGACACTGAAGCTTTCTTT.

This clonotype was counted only a few times. The J gene is TRBJ1-6, the V gene TRBV7-9; no firm D call. V was shortened by 5 bases and J by 7 bases, with 12 bases between the two germline ends. Germline-derived CDR1 and CDR2 are SEHNR and FQNEAQ (reference sequence). The length of the CDR3 is 14 residues. This CDR3 reads CASSPSSNNSPLHF. DNA of the CDR3: TGTGCCAGCAGCCCATCATCCAACAATTCACCCCTCCACTTT.

V is TRBV5-1 and J is TRBJ2-2, with a weak D call TRBD1 (6 bases). The CDR3 is 16 amino acids. Trimming removed 0 bases from V and 1 base from J, with 10 bases in between. Germline V CDR1 and CDR2: SGHRS, YFSETQ. CDR3 in amino acids: CASSLGRTENTGELFF. The CDR3 DNA reads TGCGCCAGCAGCTTGGGGCGGACAGAGAACACCGGGGAGCTGTTTTTT.

The V and J genes are TRBV7-2 and TRBJ1-1; a weak D match, TRBD1 (6 bases). The CDR3 spans 14 residues. V lost 3 bases and J lost 6, with 14 bases in between. CDR1 and CDR2 from the germline V gene are SGHTA and FQGNSA. In nucleotides, the CDR3 is TGTGCCAGCAGCTTCCAAAGGGGGGTCGCTGAAGCTTTCTTT. Translated: CASSFQRGVAEAFF. The variable domain in full, completed from reference TRBV7-2 and TRBJ1-1, reads GAGVSQSPSNKVTEKGKDVELRCDPISGHTALYWYRQSLGQGLEFLIYFQGNSAPDKSGLPSDRFSAERTGGSVSTLTIQRTQQEDSAVYLCASSFQRGVAEAFFGQGTRLTVV.

The chain employs TRBV7-2 and TRBJ1-2; D is undetermined. V was cut by 1 base and J by 8 bases, with 11 bases left in between. Germline assignment: CDR1 SGHTA and CDR2 FQGNSA. The CDR3 is made up of 13 amino acids. CDR3 nucleotides: TGTGCCAGCAGCTTAGAGGATGGTAGCGGCTACACCTTC. Translating it yields CASSLEDGSGYTF.

This clonotype was counted a few times. The V gene is TRBV6-6, the J gene TRBJ2-7; 15 nucleotides align to TRBD2. CDR1 and CDR2 from the germline V gene are MNHNY and SVGAGI (reference sequence). Trimming removed 4 bases from V and 3 bases from J; junction bases left unmatched: 4. This CDR3 has 16 residues. The CDR3 sequence: CASSSPGLAGGYEQYF. The CDR3, as DNA: TGTGCCAGCAGTTCCCCGGGACTAGCGGGGGGCTACGAGCAGTACTTC.

This clonotype has a handful of counts. Here the CDR3 DNA reads TGTGCCAGCAGTTTATCGGGGGCAGGTGGGGCCAACGTCCTGACTTTC. Amino acids: CASSLSGAGGANVLTF. This chain uses TRBV12-3 or TRBV12-4 with TRBJ2-6, with D perhaps TRBD1 or TRBD2 (6 bases each). The CDR3 consists of 16 residues. The V end lost 2 bases, the J end lost 3 bases, and 11 bases lay between the germline ends.

The chain is built from TRBV29-1 and TRBJ1-2; no clear D. The germline V gene encodes CDR1 SQVTM and CDR2 ANQGSEA. Trimming took off 8 bases at V and 0 bases at J, with 7 bases between the two ends. The CDR3 consists of 11 residues. The CDR3 loop reads CSTIANYGYTF. CDR3 DNA sequence: TGCAGCACAATAGCTAACTATGGCTACACCTTC.

This clonotype was counted between two and nine times. This chain links TRBV12-3 or TRBV12-4 with TRBJ1-2, with D maybe TRBD1 (6 bases). The CDR3 consists of 13 residues. Trimming stripped 6 bases from V and 4 bases from J, with 12 bases between. The CDR3 DNA sequence: TGTGCCAGCAGCTACAGGGTTGGCTATGGCTACACCTTC. This encodes CASSYRVGYGYTF.

This clonotype has just a few counts. This chain links TRBV14 with TRBJ2-1, with 8 bases fitting TRBD2. The length of the CDR3 is 15 residues. The V gene's germline CDR1 is SGHDN and CDR2 FVKESK. V shed 2 bases and J 3 bases; nucleotides not matched to a gene: 3. The CDR3 spells CASSQTSGVYNEQFF. The CDR3 DNA sequence: TGTGCCAGCAGCCAAACTAGCGGAGTCTACAATGAGCAGTTCTTC.

This clonotype was found a few times. A read error may account for a junction end that differs from germline. The V call is TRBV12-3 or TRBV12-4, the J call TRBJ1-1; D call uncertain. The CDR3 is 13 residues long. The CDR3 sequence: CASSFAGNAEAFF. The CDR3 DNA reads as TGTGCCAGCAGTTTTGCGGGGAACGCTGAAGCTTTCTTT.

This chain joins TRBV29-1 and TRBJ2-3; D not resolved. CDR1 and CDR2 from the germline V gene are SQVTM and ANQGSEA. The CDR3 has 15 residues. Between the trimmed V and J ends, which lost 4 bases and 0 bases, there was a span of 14 bases. The CDR3 DNA reads as TGCAGCGTTGTAGGTACAGATCTTAGCACAGATACGCAGTATTTT. It codes for CSVVGTDLSTDTQYF.

The chain links TRBV7-2 to TRBJ1-2; D is unresolved. V was shortened by 7 bases and J by 4 bases, with 16 bases between the two germline ends. This CDR3 has 14 amino acids. Looked up from germline, CDR1 is SGHTA and CDR2 is FQGNSA. The CDR3 reads CASTFGGWGYGYTF. The CDR3 coding sequence is TGTGCCAGCACCTTCGGAGGTTGGGGCTATGGCTACACCTTC.

This clonotype was counted between two and nine times. The chain combines TRBV12-3 or TRBV12-4 with TRBJ2-2; a weak D match, TRBD2 (6 bases). Trimming shortened V by 7 bases and J by 4 bases, and 16 bases separated the two germline ends. The CDR3 is 15 residues long. CDR3 in amino acids: CASTTAGGTTGELFF. In nucleotides, the CDR3 is TGTGCCAGCACCACCGCCGGGGGTACCACCGGGGAGCTGTTTTTT.

This clonotype was seen at least ten times. V usage is TRBV27 and J usage is TRBJ2-1; D gene unclear. V lost 0 bases and J lost 7, with 7 bases in between. The CDR3 has 13 amino acids. CDR1 is MNHEY and CDR2 is SMNVEV in the germline V gene (reference sequence). For the CDR3, the DNA is TGTGCCAGCAGTTTATCGCCGGGTAATGAGCAGTTCTTC. It codes for CASSLSPGNEQFF.

This clonotype has at least ten counts. This sequence joins TRBV12-3 or TRBV12-4 and TRBJ1-6; D unresolved. The CDR3 loop spans 12 amino acids. The V end was cut by 5 bases, the J end by 8 bases, with 7 bases between. CDR3 sequence (DNA): TGTGCCAGCAGTCCCAACTATTCACCCCTCCACTTT. It encodes CASSPNYSPLHF.

This clonotype was counted only a few times. The chain links TRBV7-2 to TRBJ1-2; D uncertain. The CDR3 contains 14 residues. Trimming pared 3 bases from V and 7 bases from J, leaving 15 bases between. Germline CDR1 SGHTA, CDR2 FQGNSA. The CDR3: CASSLRSVRGGYTF. The DNA of the CDR3 is TGTGCCAGCAGCTTGCGCTCAGTGCGGGGTGGCTACACCTTC.

This clonotype has just a few counts. The chain couples TRBV28 to TRBJ1-2, with 9 positions matching TRBD1. The trim removed 8 bases at V and 8 bases at J, leaving 15 bases unmatched. Per germline, CDR1 MDHEN and CDR2 SYDVKM. CDR3 length: 15 residues. For the CDR3, the DNA is TGTGCCAGCGTAGGACAGGGGAGGACCCCCGGAGGCTACACCTTC. It yields the protein CASVGQGRTPGGYTF.

In its sample, this clonotype was seen many times. The rearrangement links TRBV28 to TRBJ2-5; no clear D gene. Per the germline V gene, CDR1 is MDHEN and CDR2 is SYDVKM. The length of the CDR3 is 10 residues. V was trimmed by 6 bases and J by 5 bases, leaving 4 bases between them. CDR3 in DNA: TGTGCCAGCAGCTCGGAGACCCAGTACTTC. Translation gives CASSSETQYF.

This chain uses TRBV5-1 with TRBJ2-2; 9 positions agree with TRBD1. Trimming at V came to 10 bases and at J to 6 bases, leaving 13 bases not matched to a gene. The CDR3 runs to 15 residues. Germline V gives CDR1 SGHRS, CDR2 YFSETQ. The CDR3 here is CAGKPQGAHAGELFF. The CDR3 bases are TGCGCCGGCAAACCACAGGGGGCGCATGCCGGGGAGCTGTTTTTT.

The V call is TRBV10-3, the J call TRBJ2-7, with 12 bases matching TRBD2. The CDR3 runs to 13 residues. Germline CDR1 is ENHRY and CDR2 is SYGVKD. The trim removed 10 bases at V and 7 bases at J, leaving 8 bases unmatched. Here the CDR3 DNA reads TGTGCCACCGAACTAGCGGGGGGCAATGAGCAGTACTTC. This gives the protein CATELAGGNEQYF.

The rearrangement joins TRBV20-1 to TRBJ1-3; D perhaps matches TRBD1 (5 bases). CDR1 is DFQATT and CDR2 is SNEGSKA in the germline V gene (reference sequence). This CDR3 has 13 amino acids. The V end lost 6 bases, the J end lost 2 bases, and 11 bases lay between the germline ends. The CDR3 bases are TGCAGTGCCCCCGGGACCGCTGGAAACACCATATATTTT. This codes for CSAPGTAGNTIYF.

A few counts support this clonotype. The junction shows a germline mismatch at one end, possibly a read error. The V and J genes are TRBV12-3 or TRBV12-4 and TRBJ2-3; D may be TRBD1 (8 bases). The CDR3 has 15 amino acids. The CDR3 bases are TGTGCCAGCACTTTAACAGGGGGGGCCGCAGATACGCAGTATTTT. Protein product: CASTLTGGAADTQYF.

V and J are TRBV20-1 and TRBJ2-3, with D unclear. Germline V CDR1 and CDR2: DFQATT, SNEGSKA (reference sequence). The V end was cut by 5 bases, the J end by 6 bases, with 9 bases between. The CDR3 is 11 residues long. Here the CDR3 reads CSAHFRDTQYF. The CDR3 nucleotides are TGCAGTGCTCACTTTAGGGATACGCAGTATTTT.